This passage covers 18 T cell receptor beta chains from one sample sequenced in a study of T cell repertoires in cytomegalovirus infection. One entry per CDR3 protein results from TCRdb running MiXCR on the reads. The sample carries some 700,000 distinct CDR3 sequences, around 32% recorded once. These receptors' antigens are unknown. Material: cultured PBMCs, obtained from culture after CMV antigen stimulation. The origin of the receptors is a human donor in good health (CMV status not recorded). Some clones in this sample may be carry-over from other donors' samples.

This chain joins TRBV5-6 and TRBJ2-3, with 10 bases aligning to TRBD2. J was trimmed by 0 bases and V by 4 bases; bases with no gene match: 8. This CDR3 is 17 amino acids long. Germline V CDR1 and CDR2: SGHDT, YYEEEE. The CDR3 DNA is TGTGCCAGCAGCAAGGGCTTAGCGGGGGGAAGCACAGATACGCAGTATTTT. Protein product: CASSKGLAGGSTDTQYF.

A note on this clonotype: A single base separates this from a much larger clone, so it may be a read error. This chain joins TRBV7-6 and TRBJ1-4; D is unclear. V dropped 5 bases and J dropped 8 bases, with 9 bases sitting between them. This CDR3 has 12 amino acids. Germline V lookup: CDR1 SGHVS, CDR2 FNYEAQ. The CDR3 sequence is CASSTTREKLFF. Written as DNA, the CDR3 is TGTGCCAGCAGCACCACCCGGGAAAAACTGTTTTTT.

This clonotype occurred many times. The V call is TRBV7-2, the J call TRBJ2-5, with TRBD1 matching over 7 bases. V gave up 4 bases and J gave up 2 bases; unmatched junction bases: 4. In germline, CDR1 is SGHTA, CDR2 FQGNSA. This CDR3 is 14 amino acids long. The CDR3 coding sequence is TGTGCCAGCAGCTGGGGACAGAGTCAAGAGACCCAGTACTTC. This encodes CASSWGQSQETQYF.

This clonotype came up a few times. The chain employs TRBV10-3 and TRBJ2-3; 7 nucleotides match TRBD2. Trimming at V came to 2 bases and at J to 1 base, leaving 3 bases not matched to a gene. CDR1 is ENHRY and CDR2 is SYGVKD in the germline V gene. CDR3 length: 15 amino acids. CDR3 in amino acids: CAISEGLGGTDTQYF. Here the CDR3 DNA reads TGTGCCATCAGTGAGGGACTAGGGGGCACAGATACGCAGTATTTT.

This chain joins TRBV7-4 and TRBJ2-3; 12 positions agree with TRBD2. V lost 5 bases, J lost 2 bases, and 8 bases stayed unmatched. The CDR3 sequence is 17 residues long. Germline V gene sequence: CDR1 SGHVT, CDR2 SQSDAQ. The CDR3 loop is CASSPAGLAGPTDTQYF. The DNA for the CDR3 is TGTGCCAGCAGCCCGGCTGGACTAGCGGGGCCCACAGATACGCAGTATTTT.

The V gene is TRBV19, the J gene TRBJ1-5, with a weak D call TRBD1 (6 bases). The CDR3 has 15 residues. V lost 6 bases to trimming and J lost 3 bases, with 15 bases between them. Germline CDR1 and CDR2: LNHDA and SQIVND (reference sequence). CDR3 DNA sequence: TGTGCCAGTAGACCAGGGGAGGAGGCCAATCAGCCCCAGCATTTT. Protein: CASRPGEEANQPQHF.

In this sample, this clonotype turned up many times. The gene calls are TRBV7-8 and TRBJ1-1, with 7 bases identical to TRBD1. CDR3 length equals 16 residues. CDR1 SGHVS and CDR2 FQNEAQ come from the germline V gene. Trimming cost V 1 base and J 2 bases; bases outside gene matches: 7. CDR3 region: CASSLVPWTGNTEAFF. The CDR3 DNA reads as TGTGCCAGCAGCTTAGTCCCCTGGACAGGCAACACTGAAGCTTTCTTT.

V gene TRBV25-1 combines with J gene TRBJ1-2; maybe TRBD1 (6 bases). The germline V and J ends were trimmed by 3 bases and 4 bases, with 15 bases remaining between them. Germline values: CDR1 MGHDK, CDR2 SYGVNS. This CDR3 contains 15 residues. The CDR3 here is CASSEHGGGAYGYTF. CDR3 bases: TGTGCCAGCAGTGAGCACGGCGGGGGGGCCTATGGCTACACCTTC.

On this clonotype itself: A junction end diverges from the germline sequence, so it may reflect a read error. This chain connects TRBV7-2 to TRBJ2-5; 7 bases line up with TRBD2. In germline, CDR1 is SGHTA, CDR2 FQGNSA. The CDR3 runs to 15 residues. CDR3 in DNA: TGTGCCAGCAGCTTGTTGGGGGGGTACCAAGATACCCAGTACTTC. It yields the protein CASSLLGGYQDTQYF.

Many counts were recorded for this clonotype. This chain connects TRBV7-2 to TRBJ2-3, with D hard to call. The CDR3 runs to 14 residues. Trimming removed 3 bases at V and 1 base at J, with 8 bases between. CDR1 is SGHTA and CDR2 is FQGNSA in the germline V gene. The DNA for the CDR3 is TGTGCCAGCAGCTTCCGGACGGGCACAGATACGCAGTATTTT. Its translation: CASSFRTGTDTQYF. The entire variable domain, with the rest obtained from reference TRBV7-2 and TRBJ2-3, is as follows: GAGVSQSPSNKVTEKGKDVELRCDPISGHTALYWYRQSLGQGLEFLIYFQGNSAPDKSGLPSDRFSAERTGGSVSTLTIQRTQQEDSAVYLCASSFRTGTDTQYFGPGTRLTVL.

This clonotype was seen repeatedly, ten times or more. This rearrangement joins TRBV23-1 to TRBJ1-1; perhaps TRBD1 as D (6 bases). TRBV23-1 is designated an ORF whose function remains uncertain. The CDR3 contains 18 residues. Deletions cut 4 bases from V and 7 bases from J, with 28 bases between. CDR3 DNA sequence: TGCGCCAGCAGTCGAGTACATGGGCACGACAGGATCCGGGGTGAAGCTTTCTTT. This encodes CASSRVHGHDRIRGEAFF.

The chain links TRBV6-6 to TRBJ2-5; D is uncertain. Germline V lookup: CDR1 MNHNY, CDR2 SVGAGI (reference sequence). Deletions cut 0 bases from V and 5 bases from J, with 7 bases between. CDR3 length: 13 amino acids. The CDR3 DNA follows: TGTGCCAGCAGTTACTCGAAGGCGGAGACCCAGTACTTC. Translated, it gives CASSYSKAETQYF.

This clonotype has just a few counts. The gene calls are TRBV28 and TRBJ2-3, with 8 bases fitting TRBD2. This CDR3 is 16 amino acids long. The V gene end was trimmed by 7 bases and the J gene end by 3 bases; junction bases not matched to a gene: 12. Looked up from germline, CDR1 is MDHEN and CDR2 is SYDVKM. DNA of the CDR3: TGTGCCAGCACCCCCCACCGCGGGGGGCTGACAGATACGCAGTATTTT. This translates into CASTPHRGGLTDTQYF. Variable domain in full (rest from reference TRBV28 and TRBJ2-3): DVKVTQSSRYLVKRTGEKVFLECVQDMDHENMFWYRQDPGLGLRLIYFSYDVKMKEKGDIPEGYSVSREKKERFSLILESASTNQTSMYLCASTPHRGGLTDTQYFGPGTRLTVL.

The rearrangement uses TRBV19 and TRBJ1-3; D is perhaps TRBD1 (5 bases). Germline assignment: CDR1 LNHDA and CDR2 SQIVND (reference sequence). V was cut by 9 bases and J by 0 bases, with 18 bases left in between. This CDR3 region has 16 residues. The CDR3 sequence: CASRDWRGRSGNTIYF. The CDR3 nucleotides are TGTGCCAGCAGAGACTGGAGGGGCCGCTCTGGAAACACCATATATTTT.

This clonotype was seen a handful of times. In DNA form, the CDR3 reads TGTGCCAGTAGCCGGGACAGGCCAATGTCCGAGAATGAAAAACTGTTTTTT. This translates into CASSRDRPMSENEKLFF. The V gene is TRBV19, the J gene TRBJ1-4, with 8 bases fitting TRBD1. V shed 6 bases and J 5 bases; nucleotides not matched to a gene: 14. The CDR3 loop spans 17 amino acids. Per the germline V gene, CDR1 is LNHDA and CDR2 is SQIVND (reference sequence).

The V call is TRBV20-1, the J call TRBJ2-7, with 9 bases aligning to TRBD1. Trimming cost V 1 base and J 4 bases; bases outside gene matches: 5. The CDR3 loop spans 14 amino acids. From germline, CDR1 is DFQATT and CDR2 SNEGSKA (reference sequence). The CDR3 spells CSARGGTGLYEQYF. The CDR3 DNA reads as TGCAGTGCTAGAGGTGGGACAGGGTTATACGAGCAGTACTTC.

The chain joins TRBV6-1 to TRBJ2-6; D remains ambiguous. Per germline, CDR1 MNHNS and CDR2 SASEGT. The CDR3 runs 16 residues. Trimming left V 5 bases short and J 0 bases short, with 11 bases between. CDR3 DNA sequence: TGTGCCAGCAGTCTCCTTGCACTCTCTGGGGCCAACGTCCTGACTTTC. Protein sequence: CASSLLALSGANVLTF.

This clonotype was observed a few times. The genes are TRBV7-6 and TRBJ1-4; TRBD1 might be the D (5 bases). The CDR3 runs to 13 residues. Looked up from germline, CDR1 is SGHVS and CDR2 is FNYEAQ. V was cut by 5 bases and J by 7 bases, with 11 bases left in between. The CDR3 nucleotides are TGTGCCAGCAGCCCCGATGGGGGTGAAAAACTGTTTTTT. Its protein is CASSPDGGEKLFF.